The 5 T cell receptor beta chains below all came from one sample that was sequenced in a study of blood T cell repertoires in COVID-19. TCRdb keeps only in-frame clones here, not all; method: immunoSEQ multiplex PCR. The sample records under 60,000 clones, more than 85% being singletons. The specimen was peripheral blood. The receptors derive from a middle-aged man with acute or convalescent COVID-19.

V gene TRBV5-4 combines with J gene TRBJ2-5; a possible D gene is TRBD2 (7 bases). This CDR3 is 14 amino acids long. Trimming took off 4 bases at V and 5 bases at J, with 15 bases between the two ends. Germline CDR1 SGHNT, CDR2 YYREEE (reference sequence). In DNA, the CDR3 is TGTGCCAGCAGCCCCCGGAGGGGGGGCGAGACCCAGTACTTC. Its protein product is CASSPRRGGETQYF.

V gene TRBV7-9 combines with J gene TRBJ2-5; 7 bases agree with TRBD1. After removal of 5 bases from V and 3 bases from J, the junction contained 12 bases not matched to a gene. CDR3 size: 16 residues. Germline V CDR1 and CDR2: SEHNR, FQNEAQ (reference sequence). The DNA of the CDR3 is TGTGCCAGCAGCGGGAACAAACAGGGGATAAAAGAGACCCAGTACTTC. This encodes CASSGNKQGIKETQYF.

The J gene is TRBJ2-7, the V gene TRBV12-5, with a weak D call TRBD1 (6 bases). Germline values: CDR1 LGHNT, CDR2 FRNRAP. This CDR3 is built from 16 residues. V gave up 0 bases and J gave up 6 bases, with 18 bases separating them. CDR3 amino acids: CASGLVLGHASPEQYF. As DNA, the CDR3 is TGTGCTAGTGGTTTGGTACTGGGACACGCTAGCCCCGAGCAGTACTTC.

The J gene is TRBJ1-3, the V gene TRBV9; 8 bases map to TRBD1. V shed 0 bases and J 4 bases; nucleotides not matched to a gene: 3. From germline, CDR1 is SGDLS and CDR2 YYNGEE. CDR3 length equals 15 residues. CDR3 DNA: TGTGCCAGCAGCGTAGGGACAGGGCCCGGAAACACCATATATTTT. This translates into CASSVGTGPGNTIYF.

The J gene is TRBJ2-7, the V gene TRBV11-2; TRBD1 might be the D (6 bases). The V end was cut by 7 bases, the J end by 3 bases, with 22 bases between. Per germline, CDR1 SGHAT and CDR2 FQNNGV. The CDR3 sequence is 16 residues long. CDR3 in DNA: TGTGCCAGCACCCTTGGGGGCCCCGGGAAAGTCTACGAGCAGTACTTC. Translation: CASTLGGPGKVYEQYF.